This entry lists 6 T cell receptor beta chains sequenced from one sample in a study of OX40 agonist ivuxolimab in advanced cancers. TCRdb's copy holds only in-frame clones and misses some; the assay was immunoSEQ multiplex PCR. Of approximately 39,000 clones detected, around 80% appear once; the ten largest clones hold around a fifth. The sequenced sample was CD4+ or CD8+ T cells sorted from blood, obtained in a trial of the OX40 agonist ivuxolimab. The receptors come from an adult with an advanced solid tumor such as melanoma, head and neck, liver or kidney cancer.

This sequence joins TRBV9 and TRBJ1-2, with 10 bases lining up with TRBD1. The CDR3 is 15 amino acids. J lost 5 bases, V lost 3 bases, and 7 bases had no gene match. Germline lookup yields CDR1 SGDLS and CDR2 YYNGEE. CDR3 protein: CASSARDRGRYGYTF. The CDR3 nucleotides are TGTGCCAGCAGCGCCCGGGACAGGGGAAGGTATGGCTACACCTTC.

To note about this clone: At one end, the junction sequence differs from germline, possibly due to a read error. The CDR3 reads CASSVDRGTGELFF. The CDR3 bases are TGTGCCAGTAGTGTAGACAGGGGGACCGGGGAGCTGTTTTTT. The rearrangement joins TRBV19 to TRBJ2-2, with 9 bases that match TRBD1. Germline V lookup: CDR1 LNHDA, CDR2 SQIVND (reference sequence). The CDR3 totals 14 residues.

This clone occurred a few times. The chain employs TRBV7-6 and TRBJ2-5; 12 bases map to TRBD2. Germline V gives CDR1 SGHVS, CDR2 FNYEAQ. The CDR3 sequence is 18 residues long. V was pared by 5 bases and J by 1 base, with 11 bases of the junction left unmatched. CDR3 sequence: CASSPVGLAGGGQETQYF. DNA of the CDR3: TGTGCCAGCAGCCCCGTCGGCCTAGCGGGAGGGGGCCAAGAGACCCAGTACTTC.

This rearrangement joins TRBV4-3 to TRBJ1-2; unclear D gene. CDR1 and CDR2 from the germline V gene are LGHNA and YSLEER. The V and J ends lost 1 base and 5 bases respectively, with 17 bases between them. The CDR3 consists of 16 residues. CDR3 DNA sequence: TGCGCCAGCAGCCAAGGCCTTACCCAAGCCGTATATGGCTACACCTTC. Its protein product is CASSQGLTQAVYGYTF.

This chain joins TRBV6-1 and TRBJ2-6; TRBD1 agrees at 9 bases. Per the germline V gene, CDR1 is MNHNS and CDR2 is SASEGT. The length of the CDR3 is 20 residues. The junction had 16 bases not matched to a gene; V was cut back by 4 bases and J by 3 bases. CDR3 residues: CASSAFRTGTGFLGANVLTF. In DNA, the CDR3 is TGTGCCAGCAGTGCATTCCGGACCGGGACAGGGTTCCTTGGGGCCAACGTCCTGACTTTC.

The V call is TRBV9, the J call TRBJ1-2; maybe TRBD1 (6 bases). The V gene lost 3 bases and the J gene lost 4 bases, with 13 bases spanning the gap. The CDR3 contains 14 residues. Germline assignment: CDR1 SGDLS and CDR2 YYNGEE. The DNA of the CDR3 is TGTGCCAGCAGCGCCCAGACAGGTCTCTATGGCTACACCTTC. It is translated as CASSAQTGLYGYTF.